This TCR beta chain was captured by sequencing in a study of technical replicates of blood from a few donors. Method: immunoSEQ multiplex PCR; TCRdb's copy keeps in-frame clones and lacks some. The table records 60,000 to 85,000 clones, about 94% of them present only once. The V and J ends lost 7 bases and 1 base respectively, with 8 bases between them. CDR1 is LNHNV and CDR2 is YYDKDF in the germline V gene (reference sequence). The CDR3 contains 13 residues. V gene TRBV15 combines with J gene TRBJ1-5, with a weak D call TRBD1 (5 bases). The TCR sequence derives from a human donor in good health. Sequencing was carried out using T cells isolated from PBMCs. The CDR3 protein is CATKGSSNQPQHF. The CDR3 DNA follows: TGTGCCACCAAGGGGTCAAGCAATCAGCCCCAGCATTTT.